This T cell receptor beta chain derives from a study of CD8 T cells in Susac syndrome. The authors reverse transcribed roughly 0.5 to 1 ug RNA with random hexamers. It was immunoSEQ multiplex PCR that amplified TCR beta CDR3 across 54 Vbeta and 13 Jbeta. Via MiXCR, TCRdb re-called the immunoSEQ multiplex PCR reads, giving one row per CDR3 protein. The sample records around 130,000 distinct CDR3 sequences, around 90% being singletons. TCR beta was sequenced from blood CD8+ and CD4+ T cells. The sequence derives from a human donor with multiple sclerosis. Sequenced material: CD8+ T cells from PBMCs.

The CDR3 DNA reads TGTGCCAGCAGCTTAGAGCGGGAGAGCTCCTACAATGAGCAGTTCTTC. Translated, it gives CASSLERESSYNEQFF. The chain recombines TRBV7-2 with TRBJ2-1, with 8 bases matching TRBD2. The V gene end was trimmed by 1 base and the J gene end by 0 bases; junction bases not matched to a gene: 2. Germline assignment: CDR1 SGHTA and CDR2 FQGNSA. The CDR3 is made up of 16 amino acids.